A single T cell receptor beta chain is shown here with its context. Each sample yielded at least 6 million isolated PBMCs. The data belong to a study of blood T cells in healthy people across ages. About the research overall: About one barcoded beta molecule was captured per two T cells (by template switching).

The CDR3 runs to 14 residues. Trimming cost V 0 bases and J 7 bases, with 12 bases left between them. Germline CDR1 is ENHRY and CDR2 is SYGVKD. A second about 7 to 11 cycle PCR used barcoded and J-beta primers. MiXCR, applied by TCRdb to the 5' RACE reads, yields one record per CDR3 protein. Of approximately 770,000 distinct CDR3 sequences listed, 58% are singletons. J is TRBJ2-5 and V is TRBV10-3; D may be TRBD2 (5 bases). The sequenced sample consisted of blood. This clonotype was sampled from a man aged 25 to 45 in good health. CDR3 amino acids: CAISESTIPGTQYF. CDR3 DNA: TGTGCCATCAGTGAGTCGACTATTCCTGGGACCCAGTACTTC.